This TCR beta chain was recovered during a study of cytomegalovirus exposure and HLA in healthy donors. The PCR had 60 Vbeta and 13 Jbeta primers. The repertoire was sequenced with immunoSEQ multiplex PCR; TCRdb's copy has only in-frame clones and lacks some. The data show more than 80,000 clones, 86% seen once. Unrecorded immune exposures were likely, despite nominal health at sampling. The germline V gene has CDR1 SGHTA and CDR2 FQGNSA. V gave up 2 bases and J gave up 2 bases, with 7 bases separating them. The CDR3 has 14 amino acids. The sample taken for sequencing was PBMCs. The clonotype was recovered from a man aged 30-40 years in good health and CMV-seropositive. This sequence joins TRBV7-2 and TRBJ2-1; D perhaps matches TRBD2 (5 bases). CDR3 coding DNA: TGTGCCAGCAGCTTACGAGCGGCCTACAATGAGCAGTTCTTC. It encodes CASSLRAAYNEQFF.